The entry below describes one T cell receptor beta chain. What it binds is not known. The data were taken from a study of T cells after yellow fever vaccination. Study as a whole: Low-cell-number fractions were prepared with SMART-Seq v4 Ultra Low Input. General observations from the study: High-abundance clonotypes from the bulk population could contaminate FACS-sorted repertoires.

Germline V gene lookup returns CDR1 MNHEY and CDR2 SVGAGI. V dropped 2 bases and J dropped 5 bases, with 18 bases sitting between them. The CDR3 contains 17 residues. The authors made TCR cDNA by 5'RACE template switching, adding a universal primer site and UMIs. TCRdb reprocessed the 5' RACE reads with MiXCR, giving one entry per CDR3 protein. The repertoire includes 250,000 to 400,000 distinct CDR3 sequences, 4.1% of them detected once, and around 25% sits in the top ten. The sequence was obtained from a man younger than 30 who received the YFV17D yellow fever vaccine. The V and J genes are TRBV6-5 and TRBJ2-2, with D tentatively TRBD1 (5 bases). The sample in question was PBMCs, obtained 5 days after the yellow fever booster vaccination. CDR3 in amino acids: CASSYATTAFSTGELFF. Here the CDR3 DNA reads TGTGCCAGCAGTTACGCCACGACAGCCTTCTCTACCGGGGAGCTGTTTTTT.